The clone carrying this T cell receptor (beta chain) has a handful of counts. Its antigen is currently unknown. RNA extraction was followed by reverse transcription into cDNA, which acted as the sequencing template. TCRdb's table, derived via immunoSEQ multiplex PCR, lists solely in-frame clones and lacks some. The table shows about 120,000 clones, with roughly 55% occurring only once. The data derive from a study of CD8+ T cells in alopecia areata. Study-wide background: Percent affected scalp area, the SALT score, rated treated patients' severity.

Documented treatment: oral pan-JAK inhibitor, 5-10 mg twice daily. Sorting from PBMCs produced CD4+ and CD8+ T cells. The V end lost 0 bases, the J end lost 0 bases, and 3 bases lay between the germline ends. The CDR3 covers 14 residues. CDR1 is LGHNA and CDR2 is YSLEER in the germline V gene. Whole-study results and caveats: The link between baseline CD8+ expansion and response remains uncertain with one nonresponder. Amid tofacitinib therapy, many expanded lesional clones stayed present in scalp and blood.

The sample in question was CD4+ T cells sorted from blood, obtained at week 4, from a patient treated with tofacitinib. The receptor was derived from a human donor with alopecia areata. This chain connects TRBV4-3 to TRBJ2-4, with D unresolved. CDR3 nucleotide sequence: TGCGCCAGCAGCCAAGAAGTAGCCAAAAACATTCAGTACTTC. It translates to CASSQEVAKNIQYF.